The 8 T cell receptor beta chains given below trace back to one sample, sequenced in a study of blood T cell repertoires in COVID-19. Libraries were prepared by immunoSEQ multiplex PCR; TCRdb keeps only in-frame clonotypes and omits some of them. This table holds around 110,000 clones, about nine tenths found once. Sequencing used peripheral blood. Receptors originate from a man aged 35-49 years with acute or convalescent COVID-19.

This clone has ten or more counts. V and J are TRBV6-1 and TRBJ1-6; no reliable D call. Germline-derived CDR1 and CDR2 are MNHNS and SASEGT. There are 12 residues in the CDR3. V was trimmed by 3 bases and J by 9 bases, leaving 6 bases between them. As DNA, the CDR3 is TGTGCCAGCAGTGATGAGGGTTCACCCCTCCACTTT. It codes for CASSDEGSPLHF.

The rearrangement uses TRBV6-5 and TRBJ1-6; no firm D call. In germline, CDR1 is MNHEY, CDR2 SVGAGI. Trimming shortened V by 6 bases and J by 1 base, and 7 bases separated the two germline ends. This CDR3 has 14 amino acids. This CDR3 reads CASSRVSYNSPLHF. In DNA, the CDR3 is TGTGCCAGCAGCCGGGTGTCCTATAATTCACCCCTCCACTTT.

In nucleotides, the CDR3 is TGTGCCAGCAGCATTATGTCCGGAGCGGGGCCCAGCACAGATACGCAGTATTTT. It is translated as CASSIMSGAGPSTDTQYF. The chain is built from TRBV7-6 and TRBJ2-3, with TRBD2 matching over 7 bases. The germline gives CDR1 SGHVS, CDR2 FNYEAQ. The V gene end was trimmed by 5 bases and the J gene end by 0 bases; junction bases not matched to a gene: 14. The CDR3 covers 18 residues. The variable domain in full, completed from reference TRBV7-6 and TRBJ2-3, reads GAGVSQSPRYKVTKRGQDVALRCDPISGHVSLYWYRQALGQGPEFLTYFNYEAQQDKSGLPNDRFSAERPEGSISTLTIQRTEQRDSAMYRCASSIMSGAGPSTDTQYFGPGTRLTVL.

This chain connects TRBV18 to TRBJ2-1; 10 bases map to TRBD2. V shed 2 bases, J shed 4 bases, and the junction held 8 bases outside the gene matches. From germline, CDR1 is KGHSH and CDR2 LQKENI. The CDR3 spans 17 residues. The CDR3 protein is CASSPNSGLATYNEQFF. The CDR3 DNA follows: TGTGCCAGCTCACCAAATTCGGGACTAGCGACTTACAATGAGCAGTTCTTC.

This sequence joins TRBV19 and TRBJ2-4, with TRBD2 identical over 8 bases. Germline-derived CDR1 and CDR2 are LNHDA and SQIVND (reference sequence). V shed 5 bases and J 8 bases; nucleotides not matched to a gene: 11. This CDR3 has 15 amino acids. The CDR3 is CASSVDGTSGDIQYF. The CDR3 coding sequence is TGTGCCAGTAGTGTCGACGGGACTAGTGGGGACATTCAGTACTTC.

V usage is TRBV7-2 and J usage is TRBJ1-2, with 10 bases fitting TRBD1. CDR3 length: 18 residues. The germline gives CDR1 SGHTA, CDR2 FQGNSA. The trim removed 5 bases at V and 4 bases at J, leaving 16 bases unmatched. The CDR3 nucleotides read TGTGCCAGCAGCCAAGGACAGGGGGGGATTAGCGTAGGCTATGGCTACACCTTC. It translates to CASSQGQGGISVGYGYTF.

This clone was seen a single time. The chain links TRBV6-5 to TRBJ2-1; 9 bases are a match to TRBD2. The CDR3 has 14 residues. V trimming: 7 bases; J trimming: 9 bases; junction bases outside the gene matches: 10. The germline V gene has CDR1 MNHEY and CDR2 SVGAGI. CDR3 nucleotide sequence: TGTGCCAGCACCCTAGTAGCGGGAGCCGCTGAGCAGTTCTTC. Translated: CASTLVAGAAEQFF.

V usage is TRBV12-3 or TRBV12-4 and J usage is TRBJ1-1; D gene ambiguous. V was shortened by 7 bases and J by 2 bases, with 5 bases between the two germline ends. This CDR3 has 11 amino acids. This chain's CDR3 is CASTLNTEAFF. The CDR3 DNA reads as TGTGCCAGCACCCTAAACACTGAAGCTTTCTTT.